Listed here are 3 T cell receptor beta chains from one sample, sequenced in a study of cytomegalovirus exposure and HLA in healthy donors. This table comes from immunoSEQ multiplex PCR, and its TCRdb copy is limited to in-frame clones, with some not included. The table lists approximately 60,000 clones, roughly 94% of them singletons, with over 1% in the top ten. The specimen sequenced was PBMCs. The receptors shown here come from a woman in her late teens or twenties in good health and CMV-seronegative.

The chain employs TRBV6-6 and TRBJ2-5, with 8 positions matching TRBD1. In germline, CDR1 is MNHNY, CDR2 SVGAGI (reference sequence). The CDR3 runs 15 residues. Trimming took 6 bases from V and 5 from J; bases not matched to a gene: 11. The CDR3 sequence is CASSGQGKGMETQYF. In DNA form, the CDR3 reads TGTGCCAGCAGCGGACAGGGCAAGGGCATGGAGACCCAGTACTTC.

V usage is TRBV7-8 and J usage is TRBJ2-6; D is uncertain. The CDR3 loop spans 18 amino acids. V lost 4 bases and J 0 bases, leaving 16 bases between the germline ends. Germline V gene data show CDR1 as SGHVS and CDR2 as FQNEAQ. CDR3 in DNA: TGTGCCAGCAGCTCCGAAGACTTCGTGGGCTCTGGGGCCAACGTCCTGACTTTC. Amino acids: CASSSEDFVGSGANVLTF. Drawing the rest from reference TRBV7-8 and TRBJ2-6, the complete variable domain is GAGVSQSPRYKVAKRGQDVALRCDPISGHVSLFWYQQALGQGPEFLTYFQNEAQLDKSGLPSDRFFAERPEGSVSTLKIQRTQQEDSAVYLCASSSEDFVGSGANVLTFGAGSRLTVL.

The chain carries TRBV6-5 and TRBJ1-2; no clear D. The V gene lost 6 bases and the J gene lost 8 bases, with 16 bases spanning the gap. CDR1 and CDR2 from the germline V gene are MNHEY and SVGAGI. The CDR3 is made up of 13 amino acids. CDR3 loop: CASSLTRAGGYTF. CDR3 coding DNA: TGTGCCAGCAGCTTGACAAGGGCGGGGGGCTACACCTTC.